This is a list of T cell receptor beta chains from one sample in a study of shared clonotypes between healthy human individuals. The repertoire was sequenced with immunoSEQ multiplex PCR; TCRdb's copy has only in-frame clones and lacks some. The top ten hold 0.3% to 0.4% of the sample, which has a few million clones, around 93% seen once. Sequenced: naive CD4+ T cells from PBMCs. The receptors originated from a man younger than 30 in good health. Some clones in this sample may be carry-over from other donors' samples. Both conserved end residues are part of each CDR3. The D gene is left open where the match is weak. Rows give clone size only sometimes, using once, few, many, or a class for an expanded clone.

d_call clone_size j_call v_call cdr3_nt cdr3_aa
NA few TRBJ1-1 TRBV30 TGTGCCTGGAGTCTATCGGGGACTGAAGCTTTCTTT CAWSLSGTEAFF
TRBD1 NA TRBJ2-7 TRBV18 TGTGCCAGCTCACCATCACGGACAGGCCCCTACGAGCAGTACTTC CASSPSRTGPYEQYF
NA once TRBJ2-1 TRBV18 TGTGCCAGCTCACCAAGAGGATCCTACAATGAGCAGTTCTTC CASSPRGSYNEQFF
TRBD2 NA TRBJ2-5 TRBV7-6 TGTGCCAGCAGCTCGGGGCTAGCGGGAGGCGAGACCCAGTACTTC CASSSGLAGGETQYF
NA NA TRBJ2-5 TRBV5-6 TGTGCCAGCAGCTTGGTCGCGACCCAAGAGACCCAGTACTTC CASSLVATQETQYF
TRBD2 NA TRBJ2-7 TRBV28 TGTGCCAGCAGTTTAAGGCGGGAGGGGACCTACGAGCAGTACTTC CASSLRREGTYEQYF
NA NA TRBJ1-2 TRBV28 TGTGCCAGCAGCCCAAGCCCCGGACCCTATGGCTACACCTTC CASSPSPGPYGYTF
NA NA TRBJ1-2 TRBV20-1 TGCAGTGCCCCACCACGGTCCGGCTACACCTTC CSAPPRSGYTF
TRBD2 NA TRBJ2-1 TRBV5-1 TGCGCCAGCAGCTTGGAGGGACTAGCGGGAACTGAGCAGTTCTTC CASSLEGLAGTEQFF
NA once TRBJ1-1 TRBV6-1 TGTGCCAGCAGACAAGACAGGTTTAACACTGAAGCTTTCTTT CASRQDRFNTEAFF
NA NA TRBJ1-4 TRBV4-3 TGCGCCAGCAGCCAAGATATGAGACAGGTGATTGGAAAACTGTTTTTT CASSQDMRQVIGKLFF
NA NA TRBJ2-3 TRBV5-5 TGTGCCAGCAGCTTGTACTCTAGCACAGATACGCAGTATTTT CASSLYSSTDTQYF
NA NA TRBJ1-1 TRBV14 TGTGCCAGCAGCCAGTCCTTGAACACTGAAGCTTTCTTT CASSQSLNTEAFF
NA once TRBJ1-5 TRBV7-9 TGTGCCAGCAGCTCCAGGGACAGCAATCAGCCCCAGCATTTT CASSSRDSNQPQHF
NA NA TRBJ1-1 TRBV7-2 TGTGCCAGCAGTATGCTATCAGTAAACACTGAAGCTTTCTTT CASSMLSVNTEAFF
NA NA TRBJ1-3 TRBV7-9 TGTGCCAGCAGCTATTGGAAGGGGACCCTCTCTGGAAACACCATATATTTT CASSYWKGTLSGNTIYF
TRBD1 NA TRBJ2-5 TRBV5-1 TGCGCCAGCAGCTTATTGGGACAGCAAGAGACCCAGTACTTC CASSLLGQQETQYF
TRBD2 NA TRBJ2-1 TRBV7-9 TGTGCCAGCAGCTTTGGTAGCGGGGGGCCCCACAATGAGCAGTTCTTC CASSFGSGGPHNEQFF
NA NA TRBJ1-3 TRBV18 TGTGCCAGCTCAGAGCTTGGGGCGGCCTCTGGAAACACCATATATTTT CASSELGAASGNTIYF
TRBD1 NA TRBJ1-1 TRBV18 TGTGCCAGCTCACCCAGACCTGTTTCTGCCGGGACAGTTGATTTCGGGAGTGATAACACTGAAGCTTTCTTT CASSPRPVSAGTVDFGSDNTEAFF
TRBD1 NA TRBJ2-2 TRBV27 TGTGCCAGCAGTTCCGTCAGGGGGACCGGGGAGCTGTTTTTT CASSSVRGTGELFF
NA NA TRBJ1-5 TRBV7-2 TGTGCCAGCAGCCGGGGGGATCAGCCCCAGCATTTT CASSRGDQPQHF
TRBD1 NA TRBJ1-5 TRBV19 TGTGCCAGTAGTATCACTCAGGGGGCATATAGCAATCAGCCCCAGCATTTT CASSITQGAYSNQPQHF
TRBD2 NA TRBJ2-1 TRBV9 TGTGCCAGCAGCGGAACTAGCGGGAGAGGTGAGCAGTTCTTC CASSGTSGRGEQFF
TRBD1 few TRBJ1-4 TRBV30 TGTGCCTGGAGTGGGGGACAGGGGCTTGGAAAACTGTTTTTT CAWSGGQGLGKLFF
TRBD2 NA TRBJ2-7 TRBV19 TGTGCCAGTAGTTTAAGGTCTCCTAGCGGCTCCTACGAGCAGTACTTC CASSLRSPSGSYEQYF
TRBD2 NA TRBJ2-2 TRBV7-9 TGTGCCAGCATCCTAACGGGGGGACTGGTCGGGGAGCTGTTTTTT CASILTGGLVGELFF
TRBD2 NA TRBJ2-1 TRBV5-1 TGCGCCAGCAATTTAGCGGGAGCAATTGAGCAGTTCTTC CASNLAGAIEQFF
NA NA TRBJ1-1 TRBV6-6 TGTGCCAGCAGTTCACTTATGGGGGGGAACACTGAAGCTTTCTTT CASSSLMGGNTEAFF
TRBD1 NA TRBJ1-1 TRBV27 TGTGCCACCTTTCCGGGACAGGGGGCGAGGACTGAAGCTTTCTTT CATFPGQGARTEAFF
NA NA TRBJ2-5 TRBV18 TGTGCCAGCTCACCAGGGGTACAAGAGACCCAGTACTTC CASSPGVQETQYF
TRBD1 NA TRBJ1-1 TRBV5-4 TGTGCCAGCAGCTTGGCTCGACAGGGAGGGACTGAAGCTTTCTTT CASSLARQGGTEAFF
NA NA TRBJ2-5 TRBV11-3 TGTGCCAGCAGCACTATTTGGTCAGAGACCCAGTACTTC CASSTIWSETQYF
NA NA TRBJ2-3 TRBV5-1 TGCGCCAGCAGCTTGGCAGGGTCGACAGATACGCAGTATTTT CASSLAGSTDTQYF
NA NA TRBJ1-1 TRBV7-2 TGTGCCAGCAGCCCGGGACAAGACACTGAAGCTTTCTTT CASSPGQDTEAFF
TRBD1 NA TRBJ2-7 TRBV11-1 TGTGCCAGCAGCCCGGGACAGGGGAAAAGTTACGAGCAGTACTTC CASSPGQGKSYEQYF
NA NA TRBJ1-5 TRBV28 TGTGCCAGCAGTGACTTCTCGAGCAATCAGCCCCAGCATTTT CASSDFSSNQPQHF
NA NA TRBJ1-4 TRBV14 TGTGCCAGCAGCCAAGATTACCGGGGCGCGGCTAATGAAAAACTGTTTTTT CASSQDYRGAANEKLFF